This record covers a single T cell receptor (beta chain). This clone has just one count. Its antigen has not been determined. No much larger clonotype is one base removed from it; base qualities were not supplied. The data are from a study of technical replicates of blood from a handful of donors (dated by TCRdb to the late 2010s). The CDR3 contains 16 residues, cysteine and phenylalanine counted. Of the read, only the CDR3 DNA is kept; its 48 bases are in frame from base 1. The germline V gene (reference sequence) supplies CDR1 LNHNV and CDR2 YYDKDF. The germline V end is reduced by 0 bases and the J end by 3 bases; junction bases left unmatched: 5. Preparation of the library involved the immunoSEQ multiplex PCR assay. TCRdb holds this immuneACCESS table with in-frame rearrangements only. Some clones are missing; in checked studies, unresolved V genes explain under half, and the rest has no known cause. This sample is represented by tens of thousands of clones; approximately 90% of them were singletons. The ten top clones hold around 0.27% of the sample.

This receptor chain uses TRBV15 and TRBJ2-1, with 7 bases aligning to TRBD2. Sequencing was done on a sample of T cells isolated from PBMCs. The sequence was collected from a human donor in good health. For the CDR3, the sequence is CATSRDGEGFYNEQFF. The sequenced DNA: TGTGCCACCAGCAGAGATGGGGAGGGTTTCTACAATGAGCAGTTCTTC.